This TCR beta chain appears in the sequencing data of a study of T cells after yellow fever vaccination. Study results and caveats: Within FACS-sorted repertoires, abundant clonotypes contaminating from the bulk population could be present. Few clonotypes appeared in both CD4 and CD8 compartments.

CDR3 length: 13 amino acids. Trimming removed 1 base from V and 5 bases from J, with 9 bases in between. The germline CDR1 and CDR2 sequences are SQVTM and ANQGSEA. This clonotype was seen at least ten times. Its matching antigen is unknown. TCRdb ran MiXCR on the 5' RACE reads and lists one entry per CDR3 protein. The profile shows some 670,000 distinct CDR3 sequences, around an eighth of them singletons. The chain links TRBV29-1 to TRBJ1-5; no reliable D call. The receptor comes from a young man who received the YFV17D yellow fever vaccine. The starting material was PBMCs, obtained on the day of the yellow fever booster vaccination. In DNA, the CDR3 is TGCAGCGTTGAAGTCTCCTTGGATCAGCCCCAGCATTTT. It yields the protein CSVEVSLDQPQHF.